These 28 T cell receptor beta chains came from one sample sequenced in a study of Ad26.COV2.S vaccination and SARS-CoV-2 variants. Only in-frame clones appear in the TCRdb table, and some are missing; sequencing was by immunoSEQ multiplex PCR. The repertoire holds 350,000 to 450,000 clones, with 83% as singletons. Regarding treatment: some 19 received Ad26.COV2.S at low or high dose, single or two shots; about 5 received placebo; per-sample allocation not given. Material that was analyzed had been drawn on day 63 after the first vaccine or placebo injection. The source material was peripheral blood, sampled in a trial of Ad26.COV2.S vaccine versus placebo. All receptors derive from a person between 18 and 65 years old who received the Ad26.COV2.S COVID-19 vaccine or a placebo.

This clone appeared once. The chain joins TRBV27 to TRBJ1-5; TRBD1 matches at 9 bases. The CDR3 runs 14 residues. Trimming removed 6 bases from V and 5 bases from J; junction bases left unmatched: 5. Looked up from germline, CDR1 is MNHEY and CDR2 is SMNVEV (reference sequence). The CDR3 sequence is CASSRQGDHQPQHF. For the CDR3, the DNA is TGTGCCAGCAGCAGACAGGGGGATCATCAGCCCCAGCATTTT.

The V gene is TRBV11-2, the J gene TRBJ2-1, with 9 bases that match TRBD2. Germline lookup yields CDR1 SGHAT and CDR2 FQNNGV. Germline trimming cut 5 bases from V and 8 bases from J; bases unmatched to any gene: 7. This CDR3 has 14 amino acids. CDR3 protein: CASSPGLAFDEQFF. The CDR3 DNA follows: TGTGCCAGCAGCCCGGGACTAGCCTTCGATGAGCAGTTCTTC. Using reference TRBV11-2 and TRBJ2-1 for the parts outside the CDR3, the full variable domain is EAGVAQSPRYKIIEKRQSVAFWCNPISGHATLYWYQQILGQGPKLLIQFQNNGVVDDSQLPKDRFSAERLKGVDSTLKIQPAKLEDSAVYLCASSPGLAFDEQFFGPGTRLTVL.

V gene TRBV6-5 combines with J gene TRBJ1-3, with a tentative D call TRBD1 (5 bases). Trimming left V 0 bases short and J 2 bases short, with 8 bases between. Germline values: CDR1 MNHEY, CDR2 SVGAGI. The length of the CDR3 is 15 residues. As DNA, the CDR3 is TGTGCCAGCAGTTACTCGGGGGACCCTGGAAACACCATATATTTT. Protein product: CASSYSGDPGNTIYF.

This clone was detected only a few times. The rearrangement links TRBV11-2 to TRBJ1-6; tentative D call: TRBD1 (5 bases). The CDR3 runs to 13 residues. The V gene lost 6 bases and the J gene lost 9 bases, with 12 bases spanning the gap. Germline loops: CDR1 SGHAT, CDR2 FQNNGV. CDR3: CASSQTGFSPLHF. CDR3 coding DNA: TGTGCCAGCAGTCAAACAGGTTTTTCACCCCTCCACTTT.

The rearrangement links TRBV7-9 to TRBJ2-7, with 9 nucleotides matching TRBD2. The germline gives CDR1 SEHNR, CDR2 FQNEAQ (reference sequence). CDR3 length: 15 amino acids. The ends lost 5 bases at V and 2 bases at J; junction bases unmatched: 7. The CDR3 protein is CASSETSGPTYEQYF. The CDR3 region has the DNA TGTGCCAGCAGCGAGACTAGCGGTCCTACCTACGAGCAGTACTTC.

V is TRBV27 and J is TRBJ1-5; D possibly corresponds to TRBD1 (5 bases). CDR1 is MNHEY and CDR2 is SMNVEV in the germline V gene (reference sequence). Deletions cut 3 bases from V and 8 bases from J, with 17 bases between. CDR3 length: 15 residues. The CDR3 sequence: CASSFRGPEVEPQHF. The CDR3 DNA reads as TGTGCCAGCAGTTTCCGGGGCCCAGAGGTTGAGCCCCAGCATTTT.

The chain employs TRBV4-3 and TRBJ1-2, with TRBD1 matching over 7 bases. With 3 bases clipped from V and 2 bases from J, the junction kept 3 bases outside the gene matches. This CDR3 has 14 amino acids. The V gene's germline CDR1 is LGHNA and CDR2 YSLEER. Here the CDR3 DNA reads TGCGCCAGCAGCCAGAGGGACAGAAACTATGGCTACACCTTC. It specifies CASSQRDRNYGYTF.

The V call is TRBV7-3, the J call TRBJ1-2; TRBD1 is a possible D gene (5 bases). CDR3 length: 15 residues. Germline V lookup: CDR1 SGHTA, CDR2 FQGTGA. Trimming removed 4 bases at V and 6 bases at J, with 18 bases between. Written as DNA, the CDR3 is TGTGCCAGCAGCTCCCAGCCAGGGACTGGAAATGGCTACACCTTC. Translating gives CASSSQPGTGNGYTF.

The chain is built from TRBV9 and TRBJ2-5, with 12 bases matching TRBD2. The length of the CDR3 is 18 residues. Unmatched junction bases numbered 18, after V lost 5 bases and J lost 7 bases. Germline-derived CDR1 and CDR2 are SGDLS and YYNGEE. As DNA, the CDR3 is TGTGCCAGCAGTGTGGGGTCAGTGACTAGCGGGGGAAGGGGGACCCAGTACTTC. It encodes CASSVGSVTSGGRGTQYF.

The gene calls are TRBV30 and TRBJ1-6, with D unclear. In germline, CDR1 is GTSNPN, CDR2 SVGIG (reference sequence). CDR3 length: 12 residues. V shed 1 base and J shed 14 bases, with 12 bases lying between them. DNA for the CDR3: TGTGCCTGGAGTGAAACCCCGGTCTCCCTCCACTTT. Its protein product is CAWSETPVSLHF.

V gene TRBV6-2 or TRBV6-3 combines with J gene TRBJ1-6, with D tentatively TRBD1 (6 bases). CDR1 is MNHEY, CDR2 SVGEGT, per germline. V lost 6 bases to trimming and J lost 8 bases, with 17 bases between them. The CDR3 has 15 residues. The CDR3 DNA reads as TGTGCCAGCAGCCGATACACAGGGCGGGATTCACCCCTCCACTTT. Protein sequence: CASSRYTGRDSPLHF.

This chain connects TRBV19 to TRBJ2-2; D is unclear. The CDR3 length is 13 residues. The ends were cut back, 8 bases at V and 6 bases at J, with 13 bases in the middle. The germline V gene has CDR1 LNHDA and CDR2 SQIVND (reference sequence). The CDR3 protein is CASDIGEAGELFF. The CDR3 nucleotides read TGTGCCAGTGATATCGGAGAGGCCGGGGAGCTGTTTTTT.

V usage is TRBV11-3 and J usage is TRBJ1-1, with 8 bases identical to TRBD1. Germline CDR1 SGHNT, CDR2 YENEEA. V was clipped by 4 bases and J by 1 base; unmatched bases: 5. This CDR3 has 15 amino acids. The CDR3 spells CASSYPQGANTEAFF. DNA of the CDR3: TGTGCCAGCAGCTACCCCCAGGGGGCGAACACTGAAGCTTTCTTT.

The chain combines TRBV2 with TRBJ2-2; TRBD2 matches 12 bases. Germline V lookup: CDR1 SNHLY, CDR2 FYNNEI. The CDR3 extends over 16 amino acids. The V gene end was trimmed by 5 bases and the J gene end by 5 bases; junction bases not matched to a gene: 6. CDR3 residues: CASSTGLAGITGELFF. Here the CDR3 DNA reads TGTGCCAGCAGTACCGGACTAGCGGGAATAACCGGGGAGCTGTTTTTT.

The chain employs TRBV6-6 and TRBJ2-7; TRBD2 aligns across 7 bases. J was trimmed by 6 bases and V by 1 base; bases with no gene match: 3. The CDR3 runs 13 residues. CDR1 is MNHNY, CDR2 SVGAGI, per germline (reference sequence). The CDR3 bases are TGTGCCAGCAGTTACTGGGGAGGGGTCGAGCAGTACTTC. It yields the protein CASSYWGGVEQYF.

Only a few counts were recorded for this clone. The chain combines TRBV18 with TRBJ2-2, with a tentative D call TRBD2 (5 bases). The germline V gene encodes CDR1 KGHSH and CDR2 LQKENI. Trimming took 1 base from V and 4 from J, leaving 16 bases between them. This CDR3 comprises 17 residues. The DNA of the CDR3 is TGTGCCAGCTCACCACTTCAACAGCGGAGAACCACCGGGGAGCTGTTTTTT. This translates into CASSPLQQRRTTGELFF.

DNA for the CDR3: TGTGCCAGCAGCTTGCTTCCGGCGGGGGCGCTGGCTTTCTTT. Residues: CASSLLPAGALAFF. The rearrangement uses TRBV5-5 and TRBJ1-1; D possibly corresponds to TRBD1 (6 bases). The CDR3 contains 14 residues. Trimming cost V 1 base and J 11 bases, with 18 bases left between them. Germline CDR1 is SGHKS and CDR2 is YYEKEE (reference sequence).

The chain carries TRBV29-1 and TRBJ2-5; tentatively, D is TRBD1 or TRBD2 (5 bases each). The CDR3 runs 13 residues. CDR1 is SQVTM and CDR2 is ANQGSEA in the germline V gene. Trimming left V 2 bases short and J 4 bases short, with 11 bases between. CDR3 amino acids: CSVEISGTETQYF. The CDR3 nucleotides read TGCAGCGTTGAAATTTCCGGGACAGAGACCCAGTACTTC.

This clone was found a few times. This chain joins TRBV6-1 and TRBJ1-5, with TRBD1 as a possible D gene (5 bases). The CDR3 covers 18 residues. Germline V gene lookup returns CDR1 MNHNS and CDR2 SASEGT. V was pared by 0 bases and J by 5 bases, with 20 bases between. Here the CDR3 reads CASSEAAGWGRADQPQHF. The CDR3 bases are TGTGCCAGCAGTGAAGCGGCGGGTTGGGGGAGAGCCGATCAGCCCCAGCATTTT.

V is TRBV5-5 and J is TRBJ2-3, with 11 bases identical to TRBD2. CDR1 SGHKS and CDR2 YYEKEE come from the germline V gene (reference sequence). V lost 0 bases, J lost 5 bases, and 2 bases stayed unmatched. This CDR3 spans 15 amino acids. CDR3 sequence: CASSLVLAGGDTQYF. CDR3 coding DNA: TGTGCCAGCAGCTTGGTTCTAGCGGGAGGAGATACGCAGTATTTT.

A word on this clone: Within the sample, other DNA sequences also encode this same CDR3. V gene TRBV27 combines with J gene TRBJ1-1; D remains unclear. In germline, CDR1 is MNHEY, CDR2 SMNVEV (reference sequence). Trimming stripped 0 bases from V and 3 bases from J, with 5 bases between. The CDR3 contains 13 residues. CDR3 sequence: CASSLSADTEAFF. In DNA, the CDR3 is TGTGCCAGCAGTTTATCGGCAGACACTGAAGCTTTCTTT.

The chain combines TRBV19 with TRBJ2-7, with D maybe TRBD2 (6 bases). The V end lost 8 bases, the J end lost 1 base, and 18 bases lay between the germline ends. There are 15 residues in the CDR3. CDR1 is LNHDA and CDR2 is SQIVND in the germline V gene (reference sequence). CDR3 DNA: TGTGCCAGTTCCTCTCCCGGGGGAAGGTCCTACGAGCAGTACTTC. Its protein is CASSSPGGRSYEQYF.

This clone was detected once. The V and J genes are TRBV7-6 and TRBJ2-3, with D possibly TRBD1 on 6 matching bases. Trimming pared 2 bases from V and 5 bases from J, leaving 17 bases between. The CDR3 totals 16 residues. Germline assignment: CDR1 SGHVS and CDR2 FNYEAQ. Here the CDR3 reads CASSLPLDSSRDTQYF. The CDR3 DNA reads TGTGCCAGCAGCTTACCCCTGGACAGTTCAAGAGATACGCAGTATTTT.

The rearrangement uses TRBV7-2 and TRBJ2-7; TRBD1 agrees at 7 bases. Germline V gene data show CDR1 as SGHTA and CDR2 as FQGNSA. The CDR3 loop spans 15 amino acids. V trimming: 0 bases; J trimming: 1 base; junction bases outside the gene matches: 3. CDR3 in DNA: TGTGCCAGCAGCTTAGCCGACAGGGTTTCCTACGAGCAGTACTTC. This gives the protein CASSLADRVSYEQYF.

This sequence joins TRBV2 and TRBJ1-1, with 7 bases matching TRBD1. From germline, CDR1 is SNHLY and CDR2 FYNNEI. V shed 9 bases and J 8 bases; nucleotides not matched to a gene: 9. The CDR3 runs to 12 residues. The CDR3 loop is CARRGSTGEAFF. Written as DNA, the CDR3 is TGTGCCAGGCGGGGGTCGACAGGGGAAGCTTTCTTT. Looking up the rest from reference TRBV2 and TRBJ1-1 gives the full variable domain: EPEVTQTPSHQVTQMGQEVILRCVPISNHLYFYWYRQILGQKVEFLVSFYNNEISEKSEIFDDQFSVERPDGSNFTLKIRSTKLEDSAMYFCARRGSTGEAFFGQGTRLTVV.

The chain is built from TRBV28 and TRBJ1-2; D not resolved. In germline, CDR1 is MDHEN, CDR2 SYDVKM. Trimming pared 1 base from V and 10 bases from J, leaving 10 bases between. CDR3 length: 12 amino acids. The CDR3 coding sequence is TGTGCCAGCAGTTTATTATACAGTATCTACACCTTC. It translates to CASSLLYSIYTF.

This CDR3 is CASSMKGPGTEAFF. Written as DNA, the CDR3 is TGTGCCAGTAGTATGAAAGGCCCAGGGACTGAAGCTTTCTTT. The V call is TRBV19, the J call TRBJ1-1, with a possible D match to TRBD1 (5 bases). This CDR3 is built from 14 residues. V was pared by 3 bases and J by 5 bases, with 13 bases between. Germline V gene data show CDR1 as LNHDA and CDR2 as SQIVND (reference sequence).

The chain combines TRBV7-2 with TRBJ1-4; D is possibly TRBD1 (6 bases). This CDR3 has 14 residues. Germline-derived CDR1 and CDR2 are SGHTA and FQGNSA. Trimming left V 4 bases short and J 11 bases short, with 17 bases between. The CDR3 DNA follows: TGTGCCAGCAGCTCCTACAGGGTGGGGGGCAAACTGTTTTTT. As protein: CASSSYRVGGKLFF.